This TCR beta chain was sequenced in a study of CD8 T cells in ankylosing spondylitis. Study conclusions and caveats: Enrichment of disease-linked clones was reportedly significant in matched ankylosing spondylitis synovial fluid. The study identified a TCR beta motif of fewer than 10 highly homologous variants that appeared characteristic of ankylosing spondylitis blood.

This clonotype was counted a few times. Its antigen is unidentified. Making the TCR beta libraries involved quantitative 5'-RACE with molecular barcodes. MiXCR was run by TCRdb on the 5' RACE reads, yielding one entry per CDR3 protein. The sample contains about 390,000 distinct CDR3 sequences, 20% to 25% of which appear only once. Per the germline V gene, CDR1 is SNHLY and CDR2 is FYNNEI. Trimming took 4 bases from V and 7 from J; bases not matched to a gene: 7. The CDR3 is 15 amino acids. The V and J genes are TRBV2 and TRBJ1-5; 10 bases map to TRBD1. This sequence was found in a male donor with ankylosing spondylitis. The source material was blood, either unsorted or a sorted T cell fraction (not recorded which). The CDR3 DNA reads as TGTGCCAGCAGTGGGATGACAGGGGGCAGGCAGCCCCAGCATTTT. Protein: CASSGMTGGRQPQHF. Variable domain in full (rest from reference TRBV2 and TRBJ1-5): EPEVTQTPSHQVTQMGQEVILRCVPISNHLYFYWYRQILGQKVEFLVSFYNNEISEKSEIFDDQFSVERPDGSNFTLKIRSTKLEDSAMYFCASSGMTGGRQPQHFGDGTRLSIL.